The T cell receptor (beta chain) described here comes from a study of blood T cell repertoires in COVID-19. Turning to the study itself: Specimens from acute and convalescent COVID-19 originated in the United States, Italy and Spain.

Participants came from about 24 US areas, aged roughly 18 to 95 years. The CDR3 extends over 17 amino acids. CDR1 is LGHNA and CDR2 is YNFKEQ in the germline V gene. The V and J ends lost 4 bases and 0 bases, in that order; junction bases with no gene match: 7. Measured with immunoSEQ multiplex PCR; TCRdb has only the in-frame clones, and not every one. The sample has approximately 380,000 clones; just over 90% are singletons. Material: PBMCs or T cells enriched from blood (not recorded which). The clonotype originates from a woman aged 40 to 55 who had been exposed to COVID-19. V is TRBV4-2 and J is TRBJ1-3, with TRBD1 identical over 9 bases. CDR3 nucleotides: TGTGCCAGCAGCCCCGGGACAGGGCCAAGCTCTGGAAACACCATATATTTT. Translated, it gives CASSPGTGPSSGNTIYF.